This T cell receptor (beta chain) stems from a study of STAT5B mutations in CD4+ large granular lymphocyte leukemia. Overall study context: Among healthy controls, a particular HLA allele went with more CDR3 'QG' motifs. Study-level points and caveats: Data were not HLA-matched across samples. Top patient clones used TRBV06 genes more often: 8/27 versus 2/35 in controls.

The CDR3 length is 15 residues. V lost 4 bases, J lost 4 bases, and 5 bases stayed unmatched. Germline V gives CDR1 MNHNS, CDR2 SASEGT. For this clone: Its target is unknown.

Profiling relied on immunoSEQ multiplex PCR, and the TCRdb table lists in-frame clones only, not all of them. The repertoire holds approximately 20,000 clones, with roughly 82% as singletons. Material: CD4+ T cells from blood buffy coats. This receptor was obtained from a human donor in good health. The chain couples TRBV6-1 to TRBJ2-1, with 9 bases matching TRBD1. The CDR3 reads CASSGWDRDYNEQFF. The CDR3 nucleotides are TGTGCCAGCAGTGGATGGGACAGGGATTACAATGAGCAGTTCTTC.